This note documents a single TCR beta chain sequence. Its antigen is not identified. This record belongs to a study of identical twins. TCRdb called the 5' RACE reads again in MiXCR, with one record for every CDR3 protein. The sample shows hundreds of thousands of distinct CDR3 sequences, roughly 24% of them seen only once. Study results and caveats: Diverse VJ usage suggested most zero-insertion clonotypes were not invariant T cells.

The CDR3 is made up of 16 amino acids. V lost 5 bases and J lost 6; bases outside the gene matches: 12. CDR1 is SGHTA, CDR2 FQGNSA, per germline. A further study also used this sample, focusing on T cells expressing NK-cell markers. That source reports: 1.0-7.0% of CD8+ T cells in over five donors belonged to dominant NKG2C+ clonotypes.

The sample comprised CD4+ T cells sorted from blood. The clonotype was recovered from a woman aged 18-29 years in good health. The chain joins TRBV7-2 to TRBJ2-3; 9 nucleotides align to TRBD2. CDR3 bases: TGTGCCAGCAGCCTCGGTTTTGCGGGAGGGGCGGATACGCAGTATTTT. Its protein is CASSLGFAGGADTQYF.